This T cell receptor beta chain appears in the sequencing data of a study of spatial heterogeneity in lung cancer. Study overall: Detected sequences consistently included more beta-chain ones than alpha-chain ones. An average of more than ten raw reads was observed per unique TCR and UMI combination. Study results and limitations: Expanded tumor TCRs that were ubiquitous appeared in blood more at resection than follow-up.

TCRdb reanalysed the 5' RACE reads using MiXCR and keeps one entry per CDR3 protein. Among under 75,000 distinct CDR3 sequences, 10% to 15% were seen once, and the ten largest hold approximately 7.2%. Germline-derived CDR1 and CDR2 are MNHNY and SVGAGI (reference sequence). V gave up 2 bases and J gave up 7 bases; unmatched junction bases: 3. This CDR3 spans 13 amino acids. The sample holds a few counts of this clonotype. Its antigen is still unknown. Stated time point: sample taken at primary tumor resection. Unsorted whole RNA samples from tumor, nontumor lung or frozen PBMC were sequenced. The donor group consisted of roughly 70 patients who had untreated, early-stage non-small cell lung cancer.

This sample comprised PBMCs, obtained at surgery. This clonotype was obtained from a male donor with early-stage non-small cell lung cancer. V is TRBV6-6 and J is TRBJ1-1, with TRBD1 matching 8 bases. As DNA, the CDR3 is TGTGCCAGCAGTTACCCCGGGACAGGTGAAGCTTTCTTT. Translation: CASSYPGTGEAFF.